One sample yielded the 2 T cell receptor beta chains listed below, sequenced in a study of blood T cell repertoires in COVID-19 (dated by TCRdb to 2018 to 2021). Libraries were prepared through the immunoSEQ multiplex PCR assay. Imported from immuneACCESS, the table was reduced by TCRdb to in-frame sequences with V and J called. These copies leave out some clones; in studies compared against another copy, an unresolved V gene accounts for under half, and the cause of the remainder is not known. For this sample the table gives 35,000 to 45,000 clones, of which 86% were detected only once. Approximately 60% of the sample is held by the ten biggest clonotypes. Material: peripheral blood. These receptor sequences come from a man between 65 and 85 years old with acute or convalescent COVID-19.

The DNA of the CDR3 is TGTGCCATCAGTGAGCAGGATTCCGGGGAGCTGTTTTTT. Translated, it gives CAISEQDSGELFF. The rearrangement links TRBV10-3 to TRBJ2-2, with D unresolved. The V end was cut by 2 bases, the J end by 6 bases, with 7 bases between. Per germline, CDR1 ENHRY and CDR2 SYGVKD. This CDR3 comprises 13 residues.

This clone has only one observation. The V gene is TRBV9, the J gene TRBJ2-3; D perhaps matches TRBD1 (6 bases). Germline V gives CDR1 SGDLS, CDR2 YYNGEE. The length of the CDR3 is 15 residues. V dropped 4 bases and J dropped 0 bases, with 12 bases sitting between them. The CDR3, as DNA: TGTGCCAGCAGCTCCGGGACACGTAGCACAGATACGCAGTATTTT. Translated, it gives CASSSGTRSTDTQYF.